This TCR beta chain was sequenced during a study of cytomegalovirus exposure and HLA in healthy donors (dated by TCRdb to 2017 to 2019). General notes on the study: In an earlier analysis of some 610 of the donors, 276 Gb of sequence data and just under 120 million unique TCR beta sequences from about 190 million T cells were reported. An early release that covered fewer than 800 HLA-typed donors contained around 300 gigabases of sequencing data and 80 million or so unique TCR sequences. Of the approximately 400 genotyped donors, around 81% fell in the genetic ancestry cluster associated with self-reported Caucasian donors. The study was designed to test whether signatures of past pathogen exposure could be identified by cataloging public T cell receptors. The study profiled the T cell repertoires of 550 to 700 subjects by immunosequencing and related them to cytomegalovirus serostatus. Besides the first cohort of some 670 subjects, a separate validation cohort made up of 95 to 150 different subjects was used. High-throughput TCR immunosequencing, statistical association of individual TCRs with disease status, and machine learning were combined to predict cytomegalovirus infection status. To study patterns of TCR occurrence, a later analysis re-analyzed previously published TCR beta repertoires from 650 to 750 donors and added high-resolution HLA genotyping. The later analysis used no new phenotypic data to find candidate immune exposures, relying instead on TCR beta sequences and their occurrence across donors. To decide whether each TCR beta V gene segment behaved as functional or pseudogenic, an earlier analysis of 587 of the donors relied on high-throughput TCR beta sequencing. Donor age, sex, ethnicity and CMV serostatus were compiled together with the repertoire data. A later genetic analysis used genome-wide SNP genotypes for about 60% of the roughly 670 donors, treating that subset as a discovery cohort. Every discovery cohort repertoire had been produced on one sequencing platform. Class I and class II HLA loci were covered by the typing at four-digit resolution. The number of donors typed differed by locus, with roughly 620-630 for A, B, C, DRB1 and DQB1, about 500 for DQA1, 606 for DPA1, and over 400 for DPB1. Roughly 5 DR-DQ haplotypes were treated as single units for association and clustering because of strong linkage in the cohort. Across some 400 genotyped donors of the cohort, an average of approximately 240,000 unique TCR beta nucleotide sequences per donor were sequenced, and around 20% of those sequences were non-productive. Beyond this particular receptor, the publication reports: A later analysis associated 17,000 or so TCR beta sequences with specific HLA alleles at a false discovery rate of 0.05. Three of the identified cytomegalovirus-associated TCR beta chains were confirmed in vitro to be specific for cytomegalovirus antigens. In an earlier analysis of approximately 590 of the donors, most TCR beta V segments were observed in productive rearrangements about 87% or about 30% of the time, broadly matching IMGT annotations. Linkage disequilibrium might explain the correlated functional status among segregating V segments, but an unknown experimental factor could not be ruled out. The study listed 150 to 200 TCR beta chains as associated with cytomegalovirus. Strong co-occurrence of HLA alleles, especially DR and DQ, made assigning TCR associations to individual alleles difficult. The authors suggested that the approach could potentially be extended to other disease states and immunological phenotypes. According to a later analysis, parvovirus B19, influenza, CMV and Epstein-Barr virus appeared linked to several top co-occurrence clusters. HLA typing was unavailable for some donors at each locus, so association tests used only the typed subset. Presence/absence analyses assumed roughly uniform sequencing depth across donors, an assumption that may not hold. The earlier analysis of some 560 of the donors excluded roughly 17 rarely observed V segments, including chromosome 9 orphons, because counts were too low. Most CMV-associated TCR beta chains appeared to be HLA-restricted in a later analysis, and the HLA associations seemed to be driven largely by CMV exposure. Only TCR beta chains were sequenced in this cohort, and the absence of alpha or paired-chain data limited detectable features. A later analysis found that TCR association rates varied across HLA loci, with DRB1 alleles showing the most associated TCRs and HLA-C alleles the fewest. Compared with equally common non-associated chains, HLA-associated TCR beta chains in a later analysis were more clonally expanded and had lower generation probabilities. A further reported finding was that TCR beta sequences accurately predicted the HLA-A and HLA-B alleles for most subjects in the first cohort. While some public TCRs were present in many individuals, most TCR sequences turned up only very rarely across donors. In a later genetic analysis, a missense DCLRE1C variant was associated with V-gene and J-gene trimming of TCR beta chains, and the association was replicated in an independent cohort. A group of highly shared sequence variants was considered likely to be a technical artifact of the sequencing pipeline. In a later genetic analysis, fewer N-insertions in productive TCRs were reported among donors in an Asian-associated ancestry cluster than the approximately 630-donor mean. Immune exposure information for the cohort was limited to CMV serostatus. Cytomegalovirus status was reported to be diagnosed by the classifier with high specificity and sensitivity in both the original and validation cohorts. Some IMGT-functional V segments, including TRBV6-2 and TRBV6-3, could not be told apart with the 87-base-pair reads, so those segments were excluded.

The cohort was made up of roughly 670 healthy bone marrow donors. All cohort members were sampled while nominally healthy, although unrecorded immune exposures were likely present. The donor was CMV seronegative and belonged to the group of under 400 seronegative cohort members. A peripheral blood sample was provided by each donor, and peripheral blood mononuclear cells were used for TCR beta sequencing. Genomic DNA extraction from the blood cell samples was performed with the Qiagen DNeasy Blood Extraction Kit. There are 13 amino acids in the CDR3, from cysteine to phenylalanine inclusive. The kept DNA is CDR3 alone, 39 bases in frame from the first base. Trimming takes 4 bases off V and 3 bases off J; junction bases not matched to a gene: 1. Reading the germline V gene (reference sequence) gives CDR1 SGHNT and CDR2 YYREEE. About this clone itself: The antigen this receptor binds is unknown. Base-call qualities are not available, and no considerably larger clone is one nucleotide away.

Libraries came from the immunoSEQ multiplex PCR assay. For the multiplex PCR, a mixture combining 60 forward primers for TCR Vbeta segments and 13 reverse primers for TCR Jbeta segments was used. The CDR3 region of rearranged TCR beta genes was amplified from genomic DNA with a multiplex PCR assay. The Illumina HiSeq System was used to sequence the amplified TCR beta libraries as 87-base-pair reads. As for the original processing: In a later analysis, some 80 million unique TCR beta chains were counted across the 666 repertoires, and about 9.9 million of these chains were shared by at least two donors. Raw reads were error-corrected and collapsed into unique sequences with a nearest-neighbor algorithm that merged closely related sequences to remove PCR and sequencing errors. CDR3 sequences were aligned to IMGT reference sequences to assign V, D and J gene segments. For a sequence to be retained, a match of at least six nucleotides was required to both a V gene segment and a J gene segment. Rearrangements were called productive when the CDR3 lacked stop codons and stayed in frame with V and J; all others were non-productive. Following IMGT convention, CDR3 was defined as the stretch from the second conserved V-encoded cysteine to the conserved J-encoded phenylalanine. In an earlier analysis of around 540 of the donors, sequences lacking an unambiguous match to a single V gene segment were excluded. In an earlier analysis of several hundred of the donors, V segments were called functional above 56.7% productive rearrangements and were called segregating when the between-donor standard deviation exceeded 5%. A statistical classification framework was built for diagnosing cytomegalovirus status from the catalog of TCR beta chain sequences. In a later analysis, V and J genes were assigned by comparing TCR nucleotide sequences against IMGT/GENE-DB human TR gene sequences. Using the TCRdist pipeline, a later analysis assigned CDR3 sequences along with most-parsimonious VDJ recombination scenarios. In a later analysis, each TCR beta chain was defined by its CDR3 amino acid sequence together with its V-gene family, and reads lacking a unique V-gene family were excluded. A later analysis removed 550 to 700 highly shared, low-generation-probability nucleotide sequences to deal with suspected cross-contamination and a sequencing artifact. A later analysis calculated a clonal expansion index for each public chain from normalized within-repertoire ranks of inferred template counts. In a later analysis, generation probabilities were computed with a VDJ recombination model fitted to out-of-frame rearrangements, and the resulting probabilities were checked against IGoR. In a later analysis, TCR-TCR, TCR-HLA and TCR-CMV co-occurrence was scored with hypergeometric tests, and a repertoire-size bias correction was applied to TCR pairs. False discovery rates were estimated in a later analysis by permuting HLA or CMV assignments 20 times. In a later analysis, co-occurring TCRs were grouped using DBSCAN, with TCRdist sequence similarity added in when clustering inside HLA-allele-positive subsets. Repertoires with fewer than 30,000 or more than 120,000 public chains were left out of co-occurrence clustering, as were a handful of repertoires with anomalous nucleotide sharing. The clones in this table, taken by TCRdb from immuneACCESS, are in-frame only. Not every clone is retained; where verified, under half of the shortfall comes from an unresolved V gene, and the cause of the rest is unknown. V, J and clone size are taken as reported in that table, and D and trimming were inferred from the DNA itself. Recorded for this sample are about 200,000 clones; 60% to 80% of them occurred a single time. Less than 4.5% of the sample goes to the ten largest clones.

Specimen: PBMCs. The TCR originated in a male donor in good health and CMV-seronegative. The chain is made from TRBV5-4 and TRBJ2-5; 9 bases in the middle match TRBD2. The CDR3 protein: CASSQRGEETQYF. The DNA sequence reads TGTGCCAGCAGCCAGCGGGGGGAAGAGACCCAGTACTTC.